The T cell receptor (beta chain) described here comes from a study of CD8+ T cells in alopecia areata. Isolated RNA was reverse transcribed into cDNA used as the sequencing template. TCRdb keeps only in-frame clones here, not all; method: immunoSEQ multiplex PCR. The table shows roughly 150,000 clones, with around 58% occurring only once. Germline assignment: CDR1 KGHSH and CDR2 LQKENI. This CDR3 comprises 14 residues. The V segment lost 3 bases and the J segment 6 bases; nucleotides outside the gene matches: 6. The sequencing used CD4+ T cells sorted from blood, collected at week 0. The chain joins TRBV18 to TRBJ1-1, with TRBD1 identical over 8 bases. The source of this sequence is a human donor with alopecia areata. The DNA for the CDR3 is TGTGCCAGCTCACCGTCTTGGGACAGGCCTGAAGCTTTCTTT. Translating gives CASSPSWDRPEAFF.